Given below is one T cell receptor beta chain in context. Its antigen is undetermined. Time point described: longitudinal time-point 1 (baseline). For the unsorted libraries, 2 million PBMCs stored at -80 C served as input. By 5'RACE with 10-nucleotide random UMIs, the cDNA was made. TCRdb re-derived calls from the 5' RACE reads in MiXCR, one entry per CDR3 protein. The table lists some 68,000 distinct CDR3 sequences, around 15% of them singletons, with approximately 4.2% in the top ten. These data originate in a study of neurological immune-mediated disorders. Study results and limitations: The expanded clones of different subjects shared no CDR3 amino acid sequences (suggesting private repertoires in all groups).

Trimming left V 4 bases short and J 5 bases short, with 17 bases between. In germline, CDR1 is KGHDR, CDR2 SFDVKD. The CDR3 is 16 residues long. The clonotype comes from a female donor with HTLV-1-associated myelopathy (HAM/TSP). The J gene is TRBJ2-1, the V gene TRBV24-1; TRBD2 might be the D (7 bases). Sequencing was performed on PBMCs. The CDR3, as DNA: TGTGCCACCAGTGACCCGAGGGAGGGGGACCACAATGAGCAGTTCTTC. This gives the protein CATSDPREGDHNEQFF.